The 32 T cell receptor beta chains listed next were all sequenced from one sample in a study of T cell clonality in common variable immunodeficiency. The repertoire was sequenced with immunoSEQ multiplex PCR; TCRdb's copy has only in-frame clones and lacks some. The data list about 52,000 clones, none observed once; 1.8% falls to the top ten. Sequenced material: peripheral blood mononuclear cells. The receptors shown here come from a person aged 18 to 69 in good health.

This clone occurred many times. The CDR3 is cut off 3 residues early in the read; its end comes from the germline J gene. The chain couples TRBV20-1 to TRBJ2-3, with D perhaps TRBD1 (6 bases). V lost 5 bases to trimming and J lost 2 bases, with 20 bases between them. CDR1 and CDR2 from the germline V gene are DFQATT and SNEGSKA (reference sequence). The CDR3 loop spans 16 amino acids. The sequenced CDR3 bases are TGCAGTGCTCCCTGGGGGACATCGAGCTACACAGATACG. Its protein is CSAPWGTSSYTDT. The full CDR3 sequence reads CSAPWGTSSYTDTQYF.

This clone was counted a few times. With a much larger clone just one base away, this may be a read error. Read sequence stops 3 residues before the CDR3 end, and the germline J gene provides the missing end. This chain joins TRBV7-2 and TRBJ2-2; D possibly corresponds to TRBD1 (5 bases). CDR3 size: 13 residues. Looked up from germline, CDR1 is SGHTA and CDR2 is FQGNSA. CDR3 DNA, as far as it was read: TGTGCCAGCAGCCCCGACAGAGTTGAAAAG. Translated, it gives CASSPDRVEK. The entire CDR3 sequence reads CASSPDRVEKLFF. The whole variable domain, filled in from reference TRBV7-2 and TRBJ2-2, reads GAGVSQSPSNKVTEKGKDVELRCDPISGHTALYWYRQSLGQGLEFLIYFQGNSAPDKSGLPSDRFSAERTGGSVSTLTIQRTQQEDSAVYLCASSPDRVEKLFFGEGSRLTVL.

This clone was recorded a few times. Read data end 3 residues before the CDR3 end; the end is taken from the germline J gene. The chain carries TRBV19 and TRBJ1-4; D is possibly TRBD1 (6 bases). The V end was cut by 5 bases, the J end by 4 bases, with 11 bases between. Germline CDR1 LNHDA, CDR2 SQIVND (reference sequence). The CDR3 contains 14 residues. The CDR3: CASSYDRYNEKLFF. The part of the CDR3 DNA that was read is TGTGCCAGTAGTTACGACAGGTATAATGAAAAA.

Ten or more counts support this clone. The read falls 3 residues short of the CDR3 end, and the missing part is taken from the germline J gene. V and J are TRBV5-5 and TRBJ1-1; tentatively, D is TRBD1 (6 bases). Deletions cut 4 bases from V and 4 bases from J, with 14 bases between. The germline V gene has CDR1 SGHKS and CDR2 YYEKEE (reference sequence). The CDR3 extends over 14 amino acids. The CDR3 reads CASSIVRGGTEAFF. The part of the CDR3 DNA that was read is TGTGCCAGCAGCATCGTCAGGGGTGGCACTGAA.

Ten or more counts support this clone. The read terminates 3 residues before the CDR3 end, so the remaining end is supplied by the germline J gene. The chain is built from TRBV5-5 and TRBJ1-6; D is unclear. V gave up 2 bases and J gave up 4 bases, with 7 bases separating them. Germline assignment: CDR1 SGHKS and CDR2 YYEKEE (reference sequence). This CDR3 comprises 14 residues. CDR3 bases read: TGTGCCAGCAGCTTCCGAGGGTATAATTCACCC. Encoded protein: CASSFRGYNSP. The entire CDR3 is CASSFRGYNSPLHF. The full variable domain, its missing parts supplied by reference TRBV5-5 and TRBJ1-6, is DAGVTQSPTHLIKTRGQQVTLRCSPISGHKSVSWYQQVLGQGPQFIFQYYEKEERGRGNFPDRFSARQFPNYSSELNVNALLLGDSALYLCASSFRGYNSPLHFGNGTRLTVT.

In its sample, this clone was seen many times. A junction end diverges from the germline sequence, so it may reflect a read error. The CDR3 goes on 3 residues after the read ends, and that part is filled in from the germline J gene. Different DNA sequences within this sample yield the same CDR3. The chain links TRBV4-2 to TRBJ2-6; a possible D gene is TRBD1 (5 bases). CDR1 and CDR2 (germline): LGHNA, YNFKEQ. This CDR3 is built from 16 residues. CDR3 DNA (partial): TGCGCCAGCAGCCAACGTACAGGCTCTGGGGCCAACGTC. It specifies CASSQRTGSGANV. The entire CDR3 is CASSQRTGSGANVLTF.

This clone has at least ten counts. The CDR3 end falls 3 residues outside the read, so it is completed with the germline J gene. This chain links TRBV7-9 with TRBJ1-5; D gene ambiguous. CDR1 SEHNR and CDR2 FQNEAQ come from the germline V gene (reference sequence). This CDR3 is 14 amino acids long. V lost 8 bases and J lost 2, with 13 bases in between. CDR3 sequence: CASQAIRGNQPQHF. The part of the CDR3 DNA that was read is TGTGCCAGCCAAGCGATCCGTGGCAATCAGCCC.

This clone showed up many times. From the germline J gene comes the end of the CDR3, since the read stops 3 residues before it. This chain connects TRBV12-3 or TRBV12-4 to TRBJ2-2; 7 bases line up with TRBD2. CDR3 length: 18 residues. With V trimmed by 0 bases and J by 0 bases, 7 bases remained unmatched. The CDR3 is CASSLAQAGVPNTGELFF. CDR3 DNA, as far as it was read: TGTGCCAGCAGTTTAGCGCAGGCGGGGGTGCCGAACACCGGGGAG.

This clone was counted ten times or more. The missing CDR3 end, 3 residues past where the read stops, is filled in from the germline J gene. This chain links TRBV6-1 with TRBJ1-6, with 8 nucleotides matching TRBD1. After removal of 2 bases from V and 7 bases from J, the junction contained 4 bases not matched to a gene. The CDR3 sequence is 15 residues long. Germline V gene data show CDR1 as MNHNS and CDR2 as SASEGT. The CDR3 sequence is CASSETTGENSPLHF. The CDR3 bases that were read are TGTGCCAGCAGTGAAACGACAGGGGAGAATTCACCC.

This clone was detected many times. The DNA ends 3 residues before the CDR3 does, and the rest of the CDR3 is filled in from the germline J gene. J is TRBJ2-7 and V is TRBV19; 7 bases are a match to TRBD1. With 10 bases clipped from V and 4 bases from J, the junction kept 16 bases outside the gene matches. Germline V gene data show CDR1 as LNHDA and CDR2 as SQIVND (reference sequence). This CDR3 is built from 15 residues. CDR3 DNA (partial): TGTGCCACCTCTCCCCGGGACAGTTCAGTTTACGAG. It translates to CATSPRDSSVYE. The entire CDR3 protein is CATSPRDSSVYEQYF.

This clone was seen at least ten times. The read terminates 3 residues ahead of where the CDR3 ends, so the germline J gene completes it. The rearrangement joins TRBV20-1 to TRBJ1-2; weak D call: TRBD1 (5 bases). Per the germline V gene, CDR1 is DFQATT and CDR2 is SNEGSKA (reference sequence). CDR3 length: 13 amino acids. Trimming shortened V by 4 bases and J by 4 bases, and 13 bases separated the two germline ends. The CDR3 protein is CSANRRQGYGYTF. CDR3 DNA (partial): TGCAGTGCTAATCGGAGGCAGGGCTATGGC.

Note on this clone: The read stops 3 residues short of the end of the CDR3; the missing end is completed from the germline J gene. The chain links TRBV7-2 to TRBJ2-1, with 8 bases fitting TRBD1. The CDR3 spans 15 residues. V shed 0 bases and J 6 bases; nucleotides not matched to a gene: 4. CDR1 is SGHTA and CDR2 is FQGNSA in the germline V gene. The part of the CDR3 DNA that was read is TGTGCCAGCAGCTTAGCCTCGACAGGGGTCAATGAG. Its translation is CASSLASTGVNE. The entire CDR3 protein reads CASSLASTGVNEQFF.

This clone came up a few times. The read terminates 3 residues before the CDR3 end, so the remaining end is supplied by the germline J gene. This chain uses TRBV5-6 with TRBJ2-3, with D perhaps TRBD1 (5 bases). The CDR3 covers 12 residues. Per germline, CDR1 SGHDT and CDR2 YYEEEE. CDR3 protein: CASSADRETQYF. CDR3 DNA, as far as it was read: TGTGCCAGCAGCGCCGACAGAGAGACG.

By frequency in the sample, this clone is medium-sized. Coverage ceases 3 residues before the CDR3 finishes, and the germline J gene fills in the end. The chain uses TRBV7-2 and TRBJ2-6; D not resolved. Germline values: CDR1 SGHTA, CDR2 FQGNSA. Between the trimmed V and J ends, which lost 5 bases and 2 bases, there was a span of 7 bases. This CDR3 comprises 14 residues. The CDR3 sequence: CASSPSTGANVLTF. Incomplete CDR3 DNA: TGTGCCAGCAGCCCTAGTACTGGGGCCAACGTC. Full variable domain (outside the CDR3, taken from reference TRBV7-2 and TRBJ2-6): GAGVSQSPSNKVTEKGKDVELRCDPISGHTALYWYRQSLGQGLEFLIYFQGNSAPDKSGLPSDRFSAERTGGSVSTLTIQRTQQEDSAVYLCASSPSTGANVLTFGAGSRLTVL.

This clone has ten or more counts. The read ends 3 residues before the CDR3 terminus; that terminus is restored from the germline J gene. The chain recombines TRBV14 with TRBJ2-1, with D tentatively TRBD2 (6 bases). Germline V CDR1 and CDR2: SGHDN, FVKESK. This CDR3 region has 13 residues. Trimming removed 0 bases from V and 9 bases from J, with 9 bases in between. The CDR3: CASSQDVRGEQFF. The sequenced part of the CDR3 DNA is TGTGCCAGCAGCCAAGATGTGCGGGGTGAG.

Concerning this clone: The CDR3 end lies 3 residues beyond the end of the read and is filled in from the germline J gene. This sequence joins TRBV5-1 and TRBJ1-4, with 7 bases lining up with TRBD1. The CDR3 runs to 14 residues. Germline V gene sequence: CDR1 SGHRS, CDR2 YFSETQ. CDR3 residues: CASSSTGVRSPLFF. Incomplete CDR3 DNA: TGCGCCAGCAGCTCCACAGGGGTTCGGTCACCA.

This clone was seen many times. Read sequence stops 3 residues before the CDR3 end, and the germline J gene provides the missing end. V and J are TRBV5-4 and TRBJ2-6; perhaps TRBD2 as D (6 bases). This CDR3 has 16 residues. Trimming shortened V by 6 bases and J by 4 bases, and 17 bases separated the two germline ends. Germline V CDR1 and CDR2: SGHNT, YYREEE (reference sequence). CDR3 region: CASNGGDLDGANVLTF. The DNA read from the CDR3 is TGTGCCAGCAACGGCGGGGATCTTGACGGGGCCAACGTC.

This clone has at least ten counts. The read comes to an end 3 residues before the CDR3 does, leaving the germline J gene to fill in the end. The rearrangement uses TRBV6-1 and TRBJ1-2, with a weak D call TRBD1 (6 bases). Trimming took off 2 bases at V and 7 bases at J, with 11 bases between the two ends. The CDR3 extends over 13 amino acids. Germline V gene data show CDR1 as MNHNS and CDR2 as SASEGT. CDR3 bases read: TGTGCCAGCAGTGAACCAGGGGAATTTGGC. It is translated as CASSEPGEFG. The full-length CDR3 reads as CASSEPGEFGYTF.

In its sample, this clone was seen many times. The CDR3 is cut off 3 residues early in the read; its end comes from the germline J gene. The rearrangement links TRBV7-9 to TRBJ2-7; tentatively, D is TRBD1 or TRBD2 (5 bases each). The CDR3 is 15 amino acids. Germline loops: CDR1 SEHNR, CDR2 FQNEAQ (reference sequence). V was shortened by 6 bases and J by 0 bases, with 15 bases between the two germline ends. CDR3 amino acids: CASSLPEGSSYEQYF. The covered CDR3 bases are TGTGCCAGCAGTCTACCCGAGGGGAGCTCCTACGAG.

Comments on this clone: The observed sequence ends 3 residues before the CDR3 terminus, with the missing tail filled in from the germline J gene. The chain employs TRBV7-9 and TRBJ2-7; 9 nucleotides agree with TRBD1. J gave up 3 bases and V 5 bases, and 5 bases lay outside the gene matches. CDR1 SEHNR and CDR2 FQNEAQ come from the germline V gene (reference sequence). The CDR3 has 14 amino acids. CDR3 residues: CASSLRGQGYEQYF. CDR3 DNA, as far as it was read: TGTGCCAGCAGCCTGCGGGGACAGGGCTACGAG.

This clone was observed at least ten times. The sequenced fragment ends 3 residues before the CDR3 boundary, so the rest is inferred from the germline J gene. The V call is TRBV12-3 or TRBV12-4, the J call TRBJ2-3, with 16 bases aligning to TRBD2. This CDR3 has 18 residues. V was pared by 6 bases and J by 2 bases, with 8 bases of the junction left unmatched. CDR3 bases read: TGTGCCAGCAGCATGGGACTAGCGGGGGGGAGGGACACAGATACG. Its translation is CASSMGLAGGRDTDT. The whole CDR3 region reads CASSMGLAGGRDTDTQYF.

This clone has a count of ten or more. The read is 3 residues too short to cover the CDR3 end, so that end is filled in from the germline J gene. This chain connects TRBV29-1 to TRBJ2-7; 9 bases align to TRBD1. The ends lost 3 bases at V and 4 bases at J; junction bases unmatched: 10. From germline, CDR1 is SQVTM and CDR2 ANQGSEA. The CDR3 length is 15 residues. The CDR3 DNA, read in part, is TGCAGCGTTGATGCGTCTGGGACAGGGCATTACGAG. This codes for CSVDASGTGHYE. The CDR3 reads in full as CSVDASGTGHYEQYF.

In regard to this clone: The read terminates 3 residues ahead of where the CDR3 ends, so the germline J gene completes it. This chain links TRBV7-2 with TRBJ2-7, with D perhaps matching TRBD1 (5 bases). V was trimmed by 2 bases and J by 5 bases, leaving 16 bases between them. Per the germline V gene, CDR1 is SGHTA and CDR2 is FQGNSA. The CDR3 consists of 15 residues. The CDR3 DNA, read in part, is TGTGCCAGCAGCTTAAGTTCGAACAGGATTAACGAG. It is translated as CASSLSSNRINE. In full, the CDR3 is CASSLSSNRINEQYF. Together with reference TRBV7-2 and TRBJ2-7, the CDR3 gives the full variable domain: GAGVSQSPSNKVTEKGKDVELRCDPISGHTALYWYRQSLGQGLEFLIYFQGNSAPDKSGLPSDRFSAERTGGSVSTLTIQRTQQEDSAVYLCASSLSSNRINEQYFGPGTRLTVT.

This clone was counted at least ten times. The read halts 3 residues ahead of the CDR3 end, with the missing end drawn from the germline J gene. V is TRBV4-2 and J is TRBJ2-3; possible D gene TRBD1, 6 bases. This CDR3 region has 17 residues. Germline V gene sequence: CDR1 LGHNA, CDR2 YNFKEQ. The CDR3 protein is CASSQVVRFGGNQPQYF. CDR3 DNA (partial): TGTGCCAGCAGCCAAGTCGTACGTTTTGGGGGCAATCAGCCG.

This clone has a count of ten or more. The CDR3 end falls 3 residues outside the read, so it is completed with the germline J gene. This rearrangement joins TRBV6-4 to TRBJ1-5; 7 positions agree with TRBD1. V dropped 7 bases and J dropped 3; count of bases not matched to a gene: 9. Germline lookup yields CDR1 MRHNA and CDR2 SNTAGT. The CDR3 has 15 residues. CDR3 sequence: CASKDRAESNQPQHF. The part of the CDR3 DNA that was read is TGTGCCAGCAAAGACAGGGCGGAATCCAATCAGCCC.

This clone was counted at least ten times. The sequenced fragment ends 3 residues before the CDR3 boundary, so the rest is inferred from the germline J gene. This chain uses TRBV29-1 with TRBJ2-5, with D uncertain. Trimming took off 2 bases at V and 1 base at J, with 17 bases between the two ends. The CDR3 has 16 residues. Germline values: CDR1 SQVTM, CDR2 ANQGSEA. The CDR3 spells CSVEYWNSNSQETQYF. The CDR3 DNA, read in part, is TGCAGCGTTGAATATTGGAACAGTAATTCCCAAGAGACC.

With regard to this clone: The CDR3 extends 3 residues past the end of the read, so its final part is completed from the germline J gene. The chain carries TRBV7-9 and TRBJ1-1; no clear D. Germline CDR1 is SEHNR and CDR2 is FQNEAQ (reference sequence). The CDR3 is 14 residues long. CDR3 amino acids: CASSPRLAGSEAFF. The CDR3 bases that were read are TGTGCCAGCAGCCCGAGACTAGCGGGAAGTGAG.

This clone was recorded at least ten times. From the germline J gene comes the end of the CDR3, since the read stops 3 residues before it. The chain joins TRBV20-1 to TRBJ2-7; 9 nucleotides match TRBD2. Germline CDR1 is DFQATT and CDR2 is SNEGSKA (reference sequence). The trim removed 4 bases at V and 2 bases at J, leaving 3 bases unmatched. The CDR3 has 13 amino acids. The CDR3 loop reads CSAKREDPYEQYF. CDR3 DNA, as far as it was read: TGCAGTGCTAAGCGGGAGGATCCCTACGAG.

In its sample, this clone ranks as medium-sized. The CDR3 bases that were read are TGCGCCAGCAGCTTTACAGGGGGTCTCATACCATACACAGATACG. This codes for CASSFTGGLIPYTDT. In full, the CDR3 reads CASSFTGGLIPYTDTQYF. The V and J genes are TRBV5-1 and TRBJ2-3, with 8 bases that match TRBD1. Read sequence stops 3 residues before the CDR3 end, and the germline J gene provides the missing end. The CDR3 covers 18 residues. The V segment lost 2 bases and the J segment 2 bases; nucleotides outside the gene matches: 13. Germline CDR1 and CDR2: SGHRS and YFSETQ. The whole variable domain, remainder taken from reference TRBV5-1 and TRBJ2-3, is KAGVTQTPRYLIKTRGQQVTLSCSPISGHRSVSWYQQTPGQGLQFLFEYFSETQRNKGNFPGRFSGRQFSNSRSEMNVSTLELGDSALYLCASSFTGGLIPYTDTQYFGPGTRLTVL.

This clone was detected many times. The read stops 3 residues short of the end of the CDR3; the missing end is completed from the germline J gene. The chain carries TRBV19 and TRBJ1-6; D is ambiguous. The CDR3 is made up of 14 amino acids. Germline V gene data show CDR1 as LNHDA and CDR2 as SQIVND (reference sequence). Trimming cost V 6 bases and J 3 bases, with 9 bases left between them. The part of the CDR3 DNA that was read is TGTGCCAGTAGACAGAGCTTCTATAATTCACCC. Protein product: CASRQSFYNSP. The complete CDR3 protein is CASRQSFYNSPLHF.

The table lists this clone with a few counts. The read stops 3 residues short of the end of the CDR3; the missing end is completed from the germline J gene. V usage is TRBV7-3 and J usage is TRBJ1-1; the D is unclear. The CDR3 is made up of 17 amino acids. Germline CDR1 SGHTA, CDR2 FQGTGA. CDR3 sequence reads: CASSLLGKREGTDTAFF. Partial CDR3 DNA: TGTGCCAGCAGCCTTCTAGGGAAGCGGGAGGGCACAGATACG.

About this clone itself: The read ends 3 residues shy of where the CDR3 ends; the end is completed using the germline J gene. The chain couples TRBV7-6 to TRBJ1-2; D perhaps matches TRBD1 (5 bases). Per the germline V gene, CDR1 is SGHVS and CDR2 is FNYEAQ. The CDR3 covers 16 residues. The CDR3 reads CASSPASGGSKDTYTF. The CDR3 DNA, read in part, is TGTGCCAGCAGCCCCGCTAGCGGGGGGAGTAAAGATACC.